This TCR beta chain was retrieved from a study of identical twins. This clonotype was detected ten times or more. The CDR3 length is 13 residues. Germline V CDR1 and CDR2: DFQATT, SNEGSKA (reference sequence). V lost 4 bases to trimming and J lost 6 bases, with 16 bases between them. TCRdb independently ran MiXCR on the 5' RACE reads; one entry per CDR3 protein. The table lists under 900,000 distinct CDR3 sequences, 18% of them singletons. The sample also formed part of further work on T cells expressing NK-cell markers.

The sequence was obtained from a woman between 18 and 30 years old in good health. Sequenced sample: PBMCs. The rearrangement joins TRBV20-1 to TRBJ2-7; D ambiguous. The CDR3 DNA sequence: TGCAGTGCTACCGGGTTTACGGTAGGCGAGCAGTACTTC. Translation: CSATGFTVGEQYF.